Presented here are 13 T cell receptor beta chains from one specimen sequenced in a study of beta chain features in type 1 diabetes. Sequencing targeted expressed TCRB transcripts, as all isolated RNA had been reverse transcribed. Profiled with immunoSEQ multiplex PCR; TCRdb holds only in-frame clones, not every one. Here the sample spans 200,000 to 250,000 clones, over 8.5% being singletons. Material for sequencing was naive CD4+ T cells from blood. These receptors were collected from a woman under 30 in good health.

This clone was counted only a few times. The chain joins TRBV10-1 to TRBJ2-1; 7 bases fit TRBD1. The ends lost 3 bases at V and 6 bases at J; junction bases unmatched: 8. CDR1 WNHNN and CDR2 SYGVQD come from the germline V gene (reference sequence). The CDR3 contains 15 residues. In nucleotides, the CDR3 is TGCGCCAGCAGTGACACAAGGGGGCGAGTCAATGAGCAGTTCTTC. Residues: CASSDTRGRVNEQFF.

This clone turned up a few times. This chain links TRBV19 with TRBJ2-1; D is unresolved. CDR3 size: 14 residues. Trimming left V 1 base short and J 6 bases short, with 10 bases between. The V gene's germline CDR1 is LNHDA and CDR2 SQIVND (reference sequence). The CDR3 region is CASSIALRVNEQFF. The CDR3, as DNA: TGTGCCAGTAGTATAGCCCTTAGAGTCAATGAGCAGTTCTTC.

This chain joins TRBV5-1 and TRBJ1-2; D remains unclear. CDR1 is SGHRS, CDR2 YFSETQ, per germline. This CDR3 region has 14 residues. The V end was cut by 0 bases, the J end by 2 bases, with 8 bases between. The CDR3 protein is CASSLVPGNYGYTF. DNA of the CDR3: TGCGCCAGCAGCTTGGTCCCTGGCAACTATGGCTACACCTTC.

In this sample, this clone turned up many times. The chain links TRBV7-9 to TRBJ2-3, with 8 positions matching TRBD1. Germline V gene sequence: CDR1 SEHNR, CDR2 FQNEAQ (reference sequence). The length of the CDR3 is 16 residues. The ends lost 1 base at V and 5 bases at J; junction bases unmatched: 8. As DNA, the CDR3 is TGTGCCAGCAGCTTAGTCGGTTCAGGGGGCGGAGATACGCAGTATTTT. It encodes CASSLVGSGGGDTQYF.

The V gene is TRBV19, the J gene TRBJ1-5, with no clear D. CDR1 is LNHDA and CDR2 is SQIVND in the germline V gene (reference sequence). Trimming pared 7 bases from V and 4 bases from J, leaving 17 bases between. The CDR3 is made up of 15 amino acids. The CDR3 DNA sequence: TGTGCCAGTATCCCTGAGGGCCGAGGAAATCAGCCCCAGCATTTT. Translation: CASIPEGRGNQPQHF.

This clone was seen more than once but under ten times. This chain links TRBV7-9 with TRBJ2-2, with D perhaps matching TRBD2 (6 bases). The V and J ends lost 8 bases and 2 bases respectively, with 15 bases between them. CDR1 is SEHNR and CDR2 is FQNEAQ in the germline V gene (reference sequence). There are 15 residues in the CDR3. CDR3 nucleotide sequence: TGTGCCAGCCCAGGTGGGGCGGGAAACACCGGGGAGCTGTTTTTT. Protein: CASPGGAGNTGELFF.

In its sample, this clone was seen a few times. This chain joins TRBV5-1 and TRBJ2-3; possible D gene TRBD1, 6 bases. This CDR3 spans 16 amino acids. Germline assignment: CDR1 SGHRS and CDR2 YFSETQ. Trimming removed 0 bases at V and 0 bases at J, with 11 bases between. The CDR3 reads CASSLGDMSSTDTQYF. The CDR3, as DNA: TGCGCCAGCAGCTTGGGGGACATGTCTAGCACAGATACGCAGTATTTT.

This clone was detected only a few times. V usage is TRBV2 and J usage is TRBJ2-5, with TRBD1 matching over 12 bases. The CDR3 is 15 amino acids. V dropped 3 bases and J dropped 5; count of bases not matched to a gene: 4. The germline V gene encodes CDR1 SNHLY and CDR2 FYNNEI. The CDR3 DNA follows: TGTGCCAGCAGTGAGGGACAGGGGGCTGGGGAGACCCAGTACTTC. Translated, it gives CASSEGQGAGETQYF.

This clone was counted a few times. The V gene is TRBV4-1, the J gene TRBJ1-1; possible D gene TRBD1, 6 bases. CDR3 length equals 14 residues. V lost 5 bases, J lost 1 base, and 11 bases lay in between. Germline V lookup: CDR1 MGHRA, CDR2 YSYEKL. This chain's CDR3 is CASSIRTANTEAFF. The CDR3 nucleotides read TGCGCCAGCAGCATTAGGACAGCGAACACTGAAGCTTTCTTT.

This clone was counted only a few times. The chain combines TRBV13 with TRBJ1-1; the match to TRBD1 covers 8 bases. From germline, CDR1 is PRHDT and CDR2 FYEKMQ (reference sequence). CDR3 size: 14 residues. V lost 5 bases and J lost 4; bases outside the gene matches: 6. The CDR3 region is CASSHRDRFTEAFF. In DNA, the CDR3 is TGTGCCAGCAGCCACCGGGACAGGTTCACTGAAGCTTTCTTT.

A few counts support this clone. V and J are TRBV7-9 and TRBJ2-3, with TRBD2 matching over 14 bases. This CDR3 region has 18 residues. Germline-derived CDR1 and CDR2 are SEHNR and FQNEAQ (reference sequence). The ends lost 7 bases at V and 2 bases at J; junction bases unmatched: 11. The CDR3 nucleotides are TGTGCCAGCACCCTCAGACTAGCGGGAGGGAGTCCCACAGATACGCAGTATTTT. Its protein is CASTLRLAGGSPTDTQYF. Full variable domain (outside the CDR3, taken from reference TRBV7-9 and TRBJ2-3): DTGVSQNPRHKITKRGQNVTFRCDPISEHNRLYWYRQTLGQGPEFLTYFQNEAQLEKSRLLSDRFSAERPKGSFSTLEIQRTEQGDSAMYLCASTLRLAGGSPTDTQYFGPGTRLTVL.

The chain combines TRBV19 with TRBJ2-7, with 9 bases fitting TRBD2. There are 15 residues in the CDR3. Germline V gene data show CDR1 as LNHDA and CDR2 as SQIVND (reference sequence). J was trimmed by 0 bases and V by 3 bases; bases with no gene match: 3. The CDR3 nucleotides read TGTGCCAGTAGTATCAGACTAGCGGACTCCTACGAGCAGTACTTC. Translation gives CASSIRLADSYEQYF.

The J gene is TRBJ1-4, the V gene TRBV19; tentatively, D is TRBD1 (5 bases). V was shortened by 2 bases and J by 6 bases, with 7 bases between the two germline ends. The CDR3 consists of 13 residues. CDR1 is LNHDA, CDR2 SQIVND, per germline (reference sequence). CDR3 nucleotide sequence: TGTGCCAGTAGTATACAGGGTGATGAAAAACTGTTTTTT. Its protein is CASSIQGDEKLFF.